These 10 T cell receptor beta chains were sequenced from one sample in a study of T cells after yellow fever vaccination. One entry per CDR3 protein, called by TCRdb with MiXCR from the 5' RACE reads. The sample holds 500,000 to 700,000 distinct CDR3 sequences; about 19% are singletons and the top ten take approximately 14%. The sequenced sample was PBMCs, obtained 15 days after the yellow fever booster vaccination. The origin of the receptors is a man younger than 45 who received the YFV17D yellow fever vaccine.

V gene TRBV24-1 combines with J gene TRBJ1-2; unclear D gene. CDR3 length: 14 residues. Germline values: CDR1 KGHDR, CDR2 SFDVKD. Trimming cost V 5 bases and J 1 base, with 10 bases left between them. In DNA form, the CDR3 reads TGTGCCACCAGTGGGGCGGACGGTAACTATGGCTACACCTTC. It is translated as CATSGADGNYGYTF.

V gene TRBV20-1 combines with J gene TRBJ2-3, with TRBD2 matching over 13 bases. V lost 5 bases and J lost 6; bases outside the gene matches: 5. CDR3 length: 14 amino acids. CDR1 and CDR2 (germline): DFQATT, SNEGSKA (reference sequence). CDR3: CSASKTSGRDTQYF. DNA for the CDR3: TGCAGTGCTTCGAAGACTAGCGGGAGGGATACGCAGTATTTT.

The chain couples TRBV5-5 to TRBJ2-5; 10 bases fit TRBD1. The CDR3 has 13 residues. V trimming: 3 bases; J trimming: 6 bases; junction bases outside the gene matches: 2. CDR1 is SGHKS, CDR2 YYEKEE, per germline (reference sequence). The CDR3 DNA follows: TGTGCCAGCAGCTCTGACAGGGGGCAGACCCAGTACTTC. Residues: CASSSDRGQTQYF.

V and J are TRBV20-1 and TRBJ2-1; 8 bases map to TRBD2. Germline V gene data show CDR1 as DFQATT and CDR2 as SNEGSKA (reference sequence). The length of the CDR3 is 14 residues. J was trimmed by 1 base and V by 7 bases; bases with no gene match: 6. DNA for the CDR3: TGCAGTGAGGAGCGGGAGAGATCCTACAATGAGCAGTTCTTC. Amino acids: CSEERERSYNEQFF.

CDR3 bases: TGTGCCAGCAGCTCTATGGTGGGTGAGCAGTTCTTC. This sequence encodes CASSSMVGEQFF. The rearrangement links TRBV7-9 to TRBJ2-1, with D uncertain. V shed 4 bases and J shed 9 bases, with 10 bases lying between them. The CDR3 is made up of 12 amino acids. The germline V gene has CDR1 SEHNR and CDR2 FQNEAQ (reference sequence).

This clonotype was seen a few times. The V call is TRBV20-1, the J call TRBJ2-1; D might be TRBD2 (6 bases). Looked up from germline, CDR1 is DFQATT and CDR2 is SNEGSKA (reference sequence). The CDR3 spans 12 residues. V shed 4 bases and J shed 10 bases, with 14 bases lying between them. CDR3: CSAKATSLEQFF. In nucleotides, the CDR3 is TGCAGTGCTAAAGCGACTAGTCTGGAGCAGTTCTTC.

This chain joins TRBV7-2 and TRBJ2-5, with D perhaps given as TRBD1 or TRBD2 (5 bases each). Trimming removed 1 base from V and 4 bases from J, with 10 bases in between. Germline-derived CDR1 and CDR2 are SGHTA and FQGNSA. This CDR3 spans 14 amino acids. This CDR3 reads CASSLVRGAETQYF. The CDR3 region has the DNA TGTGCCAGCAGCTTAGTCAGAGGGGCAGAGACCCAGTACTTC. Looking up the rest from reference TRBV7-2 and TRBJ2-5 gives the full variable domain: GAGVSQSPSNKVTEKGKDVELRCDPISGHTALYWYRQSLGQGLEFLIYFQGNSAPDKSGLPSDRFSAERTGGSVSTLTIQRTQQEDSAVYLCASSLVRGAETQYFGPGTRLLVL.

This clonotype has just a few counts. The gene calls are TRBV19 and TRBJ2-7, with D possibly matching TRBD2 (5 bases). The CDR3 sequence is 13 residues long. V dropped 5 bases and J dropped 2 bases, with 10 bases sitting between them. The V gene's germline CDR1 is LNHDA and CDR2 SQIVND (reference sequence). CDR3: CASSERGTYEQYF. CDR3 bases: TGTGCCAGTAGTGAGCGAGGGACCTACGAGCAGTACTTC.

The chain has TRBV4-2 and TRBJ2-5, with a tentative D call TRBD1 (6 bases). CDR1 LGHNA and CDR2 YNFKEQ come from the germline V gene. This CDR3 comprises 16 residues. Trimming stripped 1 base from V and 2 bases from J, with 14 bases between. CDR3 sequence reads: CASSQGEGTTQETQYF. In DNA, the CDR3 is TGTGCCAGCAGCCAAGGAGAGGGGACAACTCAAGAGACCCAGTACTTC.

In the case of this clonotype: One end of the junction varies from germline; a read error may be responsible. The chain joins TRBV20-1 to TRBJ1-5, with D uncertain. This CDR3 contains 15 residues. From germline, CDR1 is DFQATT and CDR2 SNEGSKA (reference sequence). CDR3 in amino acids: CSAITRREANQSQHF. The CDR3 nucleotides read TGCAGTGCTATAACTAGAAGGGAGGCCAATCAGTCCCAGCATTTT.